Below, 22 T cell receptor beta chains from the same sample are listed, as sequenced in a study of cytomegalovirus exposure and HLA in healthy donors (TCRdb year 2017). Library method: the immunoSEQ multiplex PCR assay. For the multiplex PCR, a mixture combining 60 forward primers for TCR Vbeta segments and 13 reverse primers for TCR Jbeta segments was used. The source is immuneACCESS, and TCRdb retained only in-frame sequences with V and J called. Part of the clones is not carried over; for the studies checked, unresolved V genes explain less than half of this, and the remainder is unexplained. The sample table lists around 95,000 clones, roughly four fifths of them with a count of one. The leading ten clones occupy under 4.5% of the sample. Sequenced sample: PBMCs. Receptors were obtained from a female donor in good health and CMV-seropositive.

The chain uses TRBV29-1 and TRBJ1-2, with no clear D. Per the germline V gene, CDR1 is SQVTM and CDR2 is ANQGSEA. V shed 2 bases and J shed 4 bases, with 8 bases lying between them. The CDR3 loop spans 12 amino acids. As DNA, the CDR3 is TGCAGCGTTGAAAAACAGCTCTATGGCTACACCTTC. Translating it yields CSVEKQLYGYTF.

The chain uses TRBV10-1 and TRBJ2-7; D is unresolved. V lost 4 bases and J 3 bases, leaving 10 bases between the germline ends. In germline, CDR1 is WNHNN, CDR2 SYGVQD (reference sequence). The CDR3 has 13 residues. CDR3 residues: CASSGETGYEQYF. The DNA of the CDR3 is TGCGCCAGCAGTGGTGAGACGGGCTACGAGCAGTACTTC.

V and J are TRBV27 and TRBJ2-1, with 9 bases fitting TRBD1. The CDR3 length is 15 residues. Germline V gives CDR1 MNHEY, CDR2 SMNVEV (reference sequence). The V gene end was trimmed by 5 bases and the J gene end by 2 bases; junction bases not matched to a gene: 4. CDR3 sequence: CASSPDRGAYNEQFF. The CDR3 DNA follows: TGTGCCAGCAGTCCGGACAGGGGCGCCTACAATGAGCAGTTCTTC.

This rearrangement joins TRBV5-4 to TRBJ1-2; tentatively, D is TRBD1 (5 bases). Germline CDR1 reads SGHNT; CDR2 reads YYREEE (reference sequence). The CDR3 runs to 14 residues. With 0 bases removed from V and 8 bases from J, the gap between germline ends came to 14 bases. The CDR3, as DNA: TGTGCCAGCAGCTTGGCCGGGGGTCGGGGCGGCTACACCTTC. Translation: CASSLAGGRGGYTF.

The CDR3 bases are TGTGCCAGCAGCTTAGGGTCGGGGGGGAGTTACGAGCAGTACTTC. Its translation is CASSLGSGGSYEQYF. The chain couples TRBV13 to TRBJ2-7; 8 bases fit TRBD2. Germline CDR1 and CDR2: PRHDT and FYEKMQ (reference sequence). The CDR3 is 15 residues long. J lost 4 bases, V lost 0 bases, and 5 bases had no gene match.

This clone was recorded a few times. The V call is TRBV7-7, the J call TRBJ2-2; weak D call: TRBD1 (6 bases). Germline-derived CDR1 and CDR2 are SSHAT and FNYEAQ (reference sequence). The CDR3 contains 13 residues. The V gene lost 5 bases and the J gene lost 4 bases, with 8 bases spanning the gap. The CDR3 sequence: CASSLQGTGELFF. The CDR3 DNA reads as TGTGCCAGCAGCCTACAGGGCACCGGGGAGCTGTTTTTT.

The CDR3 sequence is CASSYGTENEKLFF. Written as DNA, the CDR3 is TGTGCCAGCAGTTACGGGACAGAGAATGAAAAACTGTTTTTT. The chain recombines TRBV6-5 with TRBJ1-4; TRBD1 matches 7 bases. Germline V gene data show CDR1 as MNHEY and CDR2 as SVGAGI. The CDR3 contains 14 residues. V was clipped by 2 bases and J by 5 bases; unmatched bases: 2.

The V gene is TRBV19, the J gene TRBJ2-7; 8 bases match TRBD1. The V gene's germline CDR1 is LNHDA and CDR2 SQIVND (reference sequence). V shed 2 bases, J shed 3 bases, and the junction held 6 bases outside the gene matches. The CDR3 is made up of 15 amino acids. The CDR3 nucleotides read TGTGCCAGTAGTATACAGGGGGCCAATCTCTACGAGCAGTACTTC. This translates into CASSIQGANLYEQYF. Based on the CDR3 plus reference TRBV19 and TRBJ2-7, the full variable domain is DGGITQSPKYLFRKEGQNVTLSCEQNLNHDAMYWYRQDPGQGLRLIYYSQIVNDFQKGDIAEGYSVSREKKESFPLTVTSAQKNPTAFYLCASSIQGANLYEQYFGPGTRLTVT.

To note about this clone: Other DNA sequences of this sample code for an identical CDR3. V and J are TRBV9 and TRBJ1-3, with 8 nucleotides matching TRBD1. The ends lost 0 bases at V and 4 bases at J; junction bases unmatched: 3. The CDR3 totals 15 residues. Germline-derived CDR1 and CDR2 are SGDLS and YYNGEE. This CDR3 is CASSVGTGSGNTIYF. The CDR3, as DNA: TGTGCCAGCAGCGTAGGGACAGGGAGCGGAAACACCATATATTTT.

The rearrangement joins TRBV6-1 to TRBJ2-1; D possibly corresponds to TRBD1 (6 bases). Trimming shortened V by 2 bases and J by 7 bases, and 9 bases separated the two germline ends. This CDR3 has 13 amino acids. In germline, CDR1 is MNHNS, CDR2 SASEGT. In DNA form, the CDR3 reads TGTGCCAGCAGTGAAAACAGGGTGAATGAGCAGTTCTTC. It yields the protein CASSENRVNEQFF.

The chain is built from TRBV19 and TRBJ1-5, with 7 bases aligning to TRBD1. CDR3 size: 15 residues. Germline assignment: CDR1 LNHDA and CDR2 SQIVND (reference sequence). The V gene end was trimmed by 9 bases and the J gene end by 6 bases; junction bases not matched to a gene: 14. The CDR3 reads CASRSTGVSGQPQHF. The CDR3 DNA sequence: TGTGCCAGCAGATCCACAGGGGTATCAGGTCAGCCCCAGCATTTT.

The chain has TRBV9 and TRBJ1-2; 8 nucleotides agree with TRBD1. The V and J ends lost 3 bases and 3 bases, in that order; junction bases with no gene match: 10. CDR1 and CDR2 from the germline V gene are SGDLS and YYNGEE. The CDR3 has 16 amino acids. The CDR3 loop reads CASSAATGARYYGYTF. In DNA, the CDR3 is TGTGCCAGCAGCGCAGCGACAGGGGCGCGGTACTATGGCTACACCTTC.

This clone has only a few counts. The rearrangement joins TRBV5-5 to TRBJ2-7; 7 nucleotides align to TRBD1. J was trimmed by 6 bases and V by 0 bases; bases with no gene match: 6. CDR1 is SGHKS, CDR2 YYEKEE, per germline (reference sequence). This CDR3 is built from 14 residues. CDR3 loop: CASSLGQGKREQYF. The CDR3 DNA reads TGTGCCAGCAGCTTGGGACAGGGCAAGCGCGAGCAGTACTTC.

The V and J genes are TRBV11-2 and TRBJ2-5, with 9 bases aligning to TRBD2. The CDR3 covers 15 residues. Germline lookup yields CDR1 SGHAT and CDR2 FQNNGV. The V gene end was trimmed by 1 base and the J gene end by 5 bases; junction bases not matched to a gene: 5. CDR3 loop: CASSLVPSGEETQYF. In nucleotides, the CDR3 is TGTGCCAGCAGCTTAGTCCCTAGCGGGGAGGAGACCCAGTACTTC.

Here the CDR3 DNA reads TGTGCCATCAGTGAGGCAGGTCGACCTTTCTTT. Translated, it gives CAISEAGRPFF. This chain links TRBV10-3 with TRBJ1-1; D is undetermined. This CDR3 spans 11 amino acids. Germline V lookup: CDR1 ENHRY, CDR2 SYGVKD. Deletions cut 2 bases from V and 12 bases from J, with 10 bases between.

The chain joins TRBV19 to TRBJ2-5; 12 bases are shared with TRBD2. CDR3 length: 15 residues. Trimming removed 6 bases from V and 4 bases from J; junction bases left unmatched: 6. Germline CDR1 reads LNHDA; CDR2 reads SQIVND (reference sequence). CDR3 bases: TGTGCCAGTAGAAAGACTAGCGGGAGCGGAGAGACCCAGTACTTC. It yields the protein CASRKTSGSGETQYF.

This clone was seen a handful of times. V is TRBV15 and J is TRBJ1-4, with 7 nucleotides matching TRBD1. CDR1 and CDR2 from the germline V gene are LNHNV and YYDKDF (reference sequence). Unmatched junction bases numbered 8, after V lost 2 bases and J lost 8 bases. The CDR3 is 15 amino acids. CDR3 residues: CATSRQTGRGEKLFF. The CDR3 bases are TGTGCCACCAGCAGACAGACAGGGCGGGGCGAAAAACTGTTTTTT.

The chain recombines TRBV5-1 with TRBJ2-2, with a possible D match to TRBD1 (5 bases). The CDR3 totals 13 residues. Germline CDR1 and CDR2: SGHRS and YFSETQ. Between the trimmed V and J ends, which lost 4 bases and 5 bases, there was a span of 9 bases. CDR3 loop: CASSDRGTGELFF. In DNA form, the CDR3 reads TGCGCCAGCAGCGACAGAGGAACCGGGGAGCTGTTTTTT.

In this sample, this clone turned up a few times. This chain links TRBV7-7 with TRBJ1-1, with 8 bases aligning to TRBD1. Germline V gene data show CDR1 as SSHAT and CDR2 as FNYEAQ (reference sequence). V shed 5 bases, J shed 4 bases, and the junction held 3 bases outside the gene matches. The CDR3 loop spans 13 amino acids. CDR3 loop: CASSQTGATEAFF. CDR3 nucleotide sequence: TGTGCCAGCAGCCAGACAGGGGCCACTGAAGCTTTCTTT.

This CDR3 reads CASSWPGQGASDTQYF. CDR3 sequence (DNA): TGCGCCAGCAGCTGGCCGGGACAGGGGGCATCCGATACGCAGTATTTT. This sequence joins TRBV5-1 and TRBJ2-3; 12 bases fit TRBD1. V shed 3 bases and J 6 bases; nucleotides not matched to a gene: 8. The CDR3 sequence is 16 residues long. Germline V gene sequence: CDR1 SGHRS, CDR2 YFSETQ.

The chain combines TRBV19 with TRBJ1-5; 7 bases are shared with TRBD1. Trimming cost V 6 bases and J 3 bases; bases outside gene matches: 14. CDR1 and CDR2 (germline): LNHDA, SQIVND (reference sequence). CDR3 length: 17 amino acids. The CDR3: CASSLGGLRVDNQPQHF. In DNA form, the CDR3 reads TGTGCCAGTAGCCTAGGGGGCCTCAGGGTGGACAATCAGCCCCAGCATTTT.

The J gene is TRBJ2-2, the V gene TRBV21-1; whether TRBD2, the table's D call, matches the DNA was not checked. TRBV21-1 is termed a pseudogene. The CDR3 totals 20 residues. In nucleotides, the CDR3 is TGTGCCAGCAGCTCGGAGGGGACTAGCGGGAGGGACGGGTCCGGCGGGGAGCTGTTTTTT. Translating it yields CASSSEGTSGRDGSGGELFF.